This T cell receptor beta chain originates from a study of blood T cell repertoires in COVID-19. Study in general: Italy, Spain and the United States were the sources of the convalescent and acute COVID-19 samples. Sample material is recorded as cDNA or gDNA derived from T cells, B-cell-depleted T cells, or PBMCs.

Germline V gene sequence: CDR1 MDHEN, CDR2 SYDVKM. This CDR3 is built from 14 residues. Trimming removed 5 bases from V and 6 bases from J; junction bases left unmatched: 8. As handled by the study authors: For nucleated cells, counts were estimated from reference gene primer amplification. Sequenced by immunoSEQ multiplex PCR; TCRdb stores in-frame clones only, minus some. V and J calls plus clone size are reproduced from that table; the DNA served to infer D and trimming. This sample has roughly 250,000 clones, with 65% to 90% found just once. The chain uses TRBV28 and TRBJ2-3; TRBD2 matches 7 bases. The sequencing sample was made of peripheral blood. The source is a woman aged 50 to 60 with acute or convalescent COVID-19. The CDR3 region has the DNA TGTGCCAGCAGTCGGGCGGGAGTAGAGGATACGCAGTATTTT. Protein: CASSRAGVEDTQYF.